The source of this T cell receptor (beta chain) is a study of T cell repertoires in cytomegalovirus infection. Study-level background: Well-studied HLA-B-restricted CMV epitopes were used in the study alongside recently identified HLA-C-restricted ones. Public TCR beta signatures marked donors with CMV infection and the matching HLA.

In germline, CDR1 is SGHTA, CDR2 FQGNSA. This CDR3 comprises 15 residues. V was clipped by 2 bases and J by 0 bases, with 10 bases between them. Study results and caveats: Cumulative public TCR beta family frequency identified CMV carriers with the relevant HLA.

This clonotype was counted only a few times. Its antigen remains unknown. MiXCR, applied by TCRdb to the reads, yields one record per CDR3 protein. The table has about 570,000 distinct CDR3 sequences, roughly 42% seen once; the top ten hold over 45%. This clonotype originated in a human donor in good health (CMV status not recorded). Some clones in this sample may be carry-over from other donors' samples. The chain uses TRBV7-2 and TRBJ1-2, with D maybe TRBD1 (6 bases). This specimen consisted of cultured PBMCs, obtained from culture after CMV antigen stimulation. Here the CDR3 reads CASSLKGGPNYGYTF. The CDR3 nucleotides are TGTGCCAGCAGCTTAAAGGGGGGGCCTAACTATGGCTACACCTTC.